This T cell receptor beta chain came from a study of blood T cell repertoires in COVID-19. Study details: T cells, B-cell-depleted T cells, or PBMCs supplied cDNA or gDNA.

This clone has a single count. Germline CDR1 and CDR2: LGHDT and YNNKEL (reference sequence). J was trimmed by 2 bases and V by 1 base; bases with no gene match: 0. The CDR3 runs to 14 residues. In the study's own analysis: Reference gene primers were amplified, and this amplification served to estimate nucleated cell counts. Profiling relied on immunoSEQ multiplex PCR, and the TCRdb table lists in-frame clones only, not all of them. Clonal size and the V and J genes are those of that table, whereas D and trimming came from the DNA. The sample holds about 420,000 clones, around 90% seen once. Followed longitudinally, the Seattle patients had been enrolled during active infection.

This receptor was identified in a man in his late teens or twenties with COVID-19, enrolled during active disease. The chain joins TRBV3-1 (or the pseudogene TRBV3-2) to TRBJ2-7; 9 bases are a match to TRBD1. Sequenced: peripheral blood. The CDR3: CASSQGDRAYEQYF. The CDR3 nucleotides are TGTGCCAGCAGCCAAGGGGACAGGGCCTACGAGCAGTACTTC.